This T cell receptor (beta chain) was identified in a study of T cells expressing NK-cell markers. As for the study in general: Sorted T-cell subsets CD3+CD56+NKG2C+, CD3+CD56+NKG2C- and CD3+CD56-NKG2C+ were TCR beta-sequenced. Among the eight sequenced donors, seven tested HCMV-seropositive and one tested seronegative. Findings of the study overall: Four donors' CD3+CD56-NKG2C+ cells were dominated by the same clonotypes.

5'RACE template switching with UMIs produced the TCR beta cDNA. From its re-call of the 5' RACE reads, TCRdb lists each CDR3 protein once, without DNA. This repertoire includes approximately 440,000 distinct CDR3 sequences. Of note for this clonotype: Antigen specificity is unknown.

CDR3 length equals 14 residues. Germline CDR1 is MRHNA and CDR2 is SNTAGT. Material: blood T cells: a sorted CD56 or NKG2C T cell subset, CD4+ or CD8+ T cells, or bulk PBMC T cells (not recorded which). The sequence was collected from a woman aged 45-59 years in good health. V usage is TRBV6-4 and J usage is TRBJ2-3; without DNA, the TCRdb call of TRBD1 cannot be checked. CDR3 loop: CASSDRGGPDTQYF.